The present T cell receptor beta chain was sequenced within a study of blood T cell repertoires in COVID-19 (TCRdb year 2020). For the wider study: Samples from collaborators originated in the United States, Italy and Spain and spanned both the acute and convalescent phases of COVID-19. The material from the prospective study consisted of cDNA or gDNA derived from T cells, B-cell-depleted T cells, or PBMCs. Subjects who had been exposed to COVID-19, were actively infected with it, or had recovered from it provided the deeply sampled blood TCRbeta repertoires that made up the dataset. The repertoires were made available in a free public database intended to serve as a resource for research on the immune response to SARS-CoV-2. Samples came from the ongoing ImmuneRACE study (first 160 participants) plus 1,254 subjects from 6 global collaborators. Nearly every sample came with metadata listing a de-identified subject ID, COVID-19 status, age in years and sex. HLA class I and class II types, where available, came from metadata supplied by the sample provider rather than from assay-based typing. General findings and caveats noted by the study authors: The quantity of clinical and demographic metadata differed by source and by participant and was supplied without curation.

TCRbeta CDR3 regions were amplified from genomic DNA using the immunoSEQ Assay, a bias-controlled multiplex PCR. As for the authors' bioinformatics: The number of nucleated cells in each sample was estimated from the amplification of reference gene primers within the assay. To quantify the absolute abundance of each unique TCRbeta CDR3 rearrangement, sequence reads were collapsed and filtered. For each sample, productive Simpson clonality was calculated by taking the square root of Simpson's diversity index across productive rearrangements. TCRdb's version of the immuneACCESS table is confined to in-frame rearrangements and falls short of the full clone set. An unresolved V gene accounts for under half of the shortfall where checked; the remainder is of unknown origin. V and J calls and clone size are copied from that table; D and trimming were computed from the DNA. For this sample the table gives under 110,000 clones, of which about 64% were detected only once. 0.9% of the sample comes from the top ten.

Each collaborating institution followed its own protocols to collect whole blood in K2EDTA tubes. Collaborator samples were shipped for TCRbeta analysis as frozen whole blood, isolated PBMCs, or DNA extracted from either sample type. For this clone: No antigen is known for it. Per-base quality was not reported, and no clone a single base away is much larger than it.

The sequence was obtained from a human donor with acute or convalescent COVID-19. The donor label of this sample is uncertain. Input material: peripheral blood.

The nucleotide sequence is TGTGCCACCAGTTGGGGACAGGGGGCTTCGGAGACCCAGTACTTC. Its protein is CATSWGQGASETQYF. The rearranged segments are TRBV24-1 and TRBJ2-5; 12 nucleotides in the junction match TRBD1. Sequences KGHDR (CDR1) and SFDVKD (CDR2) are obtained from the germline V gene. Unmatched junction bases come to 6, with V trimmed by 6 bases and J by 5 bases. Measured from the cysteine to the phenylalanine, the CDR3 is 15 residues long. The sequence is cut down to CDR3 DNA, 45 bases in frame from base 1.